This is a list of T cell receptor beta chains from one sample in a study of breast tumors, draining lymph nodes, adjacent tissues. TCRdb ran MiXCR on the multiplex PCR reads and lists one entry per CDR3 protein. The sample records some 170,000 distinct CDR3 sequences, around 33% being singletons. What was sequenced was axillary lymph node tissue. Receptors originate from a female donor with breast cancer. Some clones in this sample may be carry-over from other donors' samples. Both conserved end residues are part of each CDR3. Each record gives: V gene, clone size, J gene, D gene, CDR3 length, CDR3 DNA, CDR3 protein. D genes are given only for firm matches. A row's size may be missing; if present it is once, few, many or a size class.

>TRBV4-1|many|TRBJ2-3|TRBD2|16
TGCGCCAGCAGCCAGTACAGCGGGGGGGTTACAGATACGCAGTATTTT
CASSQYSGGVTDTQYF
>TRBV2|-|TRBJ1-6|TRBD1|12
TGTGCCGGACGACAGGGGGATTCACCCCTCCACTTT
CAGRQGDSPLHF
>TRBV29-1|many|TRBJ2-6|TRBD1|16
TGCAGCGTCCTGGACAGGGGGCCCTCTGGGGCCAACGTCCTGACTTTC
CSVLDRGPSGANVLTF
>TRBV20-1|many|TRBJ2-7|TRBD2|14
TGCAGTGCCACCGGCCTAGCGGACTCCTACGAGCAGTACTTC
CSATGLADSYEQYF
>TRBV7-9|many|TRBJ1-4|-|12
TGTGCCAGCAGCTCGCACAGAGAAAAACTGTTTTTT
CASSSHREKLFF
>TRBV4-3|many|TRBJ2-7|TRBD1|16
TGCGCCAGCAGCCAAGGCACAGGGGGCAGTTCCTACGAGCAGTACTTC
CASSQGTGGSSYEQYF
>TRBV9|-|TRBJ1-2|-|13
TGTGCCAGCAGCCCCGTAGCGGAGTGGAGCTACACCTTC
CASSPVAEWSYTF
>TRBV10-2|many|TRBJ1-2|-|12
TGCGCCAGCAGGGAAGCAGACTATGGCTACACCTTC
CASREADYGYTF
>TRBV7-2|few|TRBJ1-2|-|13
TGTGCCAGCAGCCCAACAGGAGGTTATGGCTACACCTTC
CASSPTGGYGYTF
>TRBV12-3/TRBV12-4|many|TRBJ2-1|-|14
TGTGCCAGCTACTCGCCAGGTGTCTACAATGAGCAGTTCTTC
CASYSPGVYNEQFF
>TRBV28|-|TRBJ2-5|TRBD1|14
TGTGCCGGCAGTCTAAGGACAGGGGAGGAGACCCAGTACTTC
CAGSLRTGEETQYF
>TRBV5-1|-|TRBJ2-5|TRBD2|15
TGCGCCAGCAGCTTGAGGCTAGCGGGGGACGGGACCCAGTACTTC
CASSLRLAGDGTQYF
>TRBV7-9|-|TRBJ2-5|-|15
TGTGCCAGCAGCTTCGTTACCGGGATTCTGGAGACCCAGTACTTC
CASSFVTGILETQYF
>TRBV11-2|-|TRBJ2-2|-|15
TGTGCCAGCAGCCCAGAAGCGCGGGACACCGGGGAGCTGTTTTTT
CASSPEARDTGELFF
>TRBV5-1|-|TRBJ2-4|TRBD1|15
TGCGCCAGCAGCTTGGACAGGGGGAACAAAAACATTCAGTACTTC
CASSLDRGNKNIQYF
>TRBV7-6|many|TRBJ2-7|-|14
TGTGCCAGCAGCTTAGCAAGGGGGGTGGGCGAGCAGTACTTC
CASSLARGVGEQYF
>TRBV9|many|TRBJ2-5|TRBD2|16
TGTGCCAGTAGCGGGGGGTCACGGGGGGACCAAGAGACCCAGTACTTC
CASSGGSRGDQETQYF
>TRBV10-2|many|TRBJ1-3|-|19
TGCGCCAGCAGTGTTCGTTCAGGCCCAGGGGCCGACTCTGGAAACACCATATATTTT
CASSVRSGPGADSGNTIYF
>TRBV9|-|TRBJ2-7|-|15
TGTGCCAGCAGCACCCATAGCCGGACAACCTACGAGCAGTACTTC
CASSTHSRTTYEQYF
>TRBV20-1|once|TRBJ2-3|-|15
TGCAGTGCTAGAATGGGACTGAGCTCCTACAATGAGCAGTATTTT
CSARMGLSSYNEQYF
>TRBV24-1|many|TRBJ2-5|TRBD1|15
TGTGCCACCAGTGGCAGGGACAGGGCCCAAGAGACCCAGTACTTC
CATSGRDRAQETQYF
>TRBV7-8|-|TRBJ2-1|TRBD1|15
TGTGCCAGCTCCTTCGCGCAGACAGGGGGCAGTGAGCAGCTCTTC
CASSFAQTGGSEQLF
>TRBV24-1|many|TRBJ2-2|TRBD2|15
TGTGCCACCAGTAAAGCGGGAGGGAGCACCGGGGAGCTGTTTTTT
CATSKAGGSTGELFF
>TRBV27|few|TRBJ2-3|-|15
TGTGCCAGCAGTTTATCGGGGGGGCGGGCAGATACGCAGTATTTT
CASSLSGGRADTQYF
>TRBV3-1|many|TRBJ2-3|TRBD2|17
TGTGCCAGCAGCCAAGAGCCAGCGGGAGGGTTTGGAGATACGCAGTATTTT
CASSQEPAGGFGDTQYF
>TRBV12-3/TRBV12-4|many|TRBJ2-1|-|12
TGTGCCAGCAGCCCATCACTAGCAAAGCAGTTCTTC
CASSPSLAKQFF
>TRBV2|-|TRBJ1-5|TRBD1|12
TGTGCCAGCAGGGGGGAGGGACAGTCACAGCATTTT
CASRGEGQSQHF
>TRBV2|-|TRBJ1-6|-|15
TGTGCCAACAGGTCCGGGACGGGGAAAAATTCACCCCTCCACTTT
CANRSGTGKNSPLHF
>TRBV24-1|many|TRBJ2-1|TRBD2|16
TGTGCCACCAGTGACCCTCTAGCGGGAGTCGTCAATGAGCAGTTCTTC
CATSDPLAGVVNEQFF
>TRBV27|few|TRBJ2-7|-|16
TGTGCCAGCAGTTTATCATCGATATTGGCACCCCAAGGGCAGTACTTC
CASSLSSILAPQGQYF
>TRBV4-2|many|TRBJ2-1|-|15
TGTGCCAGCAGCCAAGGGCAGGTCCTATACAATGAGCAGTTCTTC
CASSQGQVLYNEQFF
>TRBV29-1|many|TRBJ2-6|TRBD1|18
TGCAGCGTACCCACCCCGGGACAGGGGCTGGCTGGGGCCAACGTCCTGACTTTC
CSVPTPGQGLAGANVLTF
>TRBV4-3|many|TRBJ2-2|-|15
TGCGCCAGCAGCCAAGCAGCGGGCAACACCGGGGAGCTGTTTTTT
CASSQAAGNTGELFF
>TRBV9|-|TRBJ2-2|-|13
TGTGCCAGCAGCGTAGCTTACACCGGGGAGCTGTTTTTT
CASSVAYTGELFF
>TRBV7-2|-|TRBJ2-3|TRBD2|16
TGTGCCAGCAGCCATACTAGCGGGAGCTCCTACAATGAGCAGTATTTT
CASSHTSGSSYNEQYF
>TRBV6-5|many|TRBJ1-6|-|15
TGTGCCAGCAGTCCGCAGGGACTTGGTAATTCACCCCTCCACTTT
CASSPQGLGNSPLHF
>TRBV27|many|TRBJ1-2|-|13
TGTGCCAGCAGTTTAGCCGGGACCTATGGCTACACCTTC
CASSLAGTYGYTF
>TRBV24-1|many|TRBJ2-1|TRBD2|17
TGTGCCACCAGTGATTTGGGGGCGCGGGGGGGCGGAGATGAGCAGTTCTTC
CATSDLGARGGGDEQFF
>TRBV6-5|-|TRBJ1-1|TRBD1|18
TGTGCCAGCAGTGGGAGCGACAGGGGGCGTACATTAGTCACTGAAGCTTTCTTT
CASSGSDRGRTLVTEAFF
>TRBV2|-|TRBJ2-2|TRBD2|17
TGTGCCACCCGAACAAGGGGGACTAGCGGGAGAACCGGGGAGCTGTTTTTT
CATRTRGTSGRTGELFF
>TRBV20-1|-|TRBJ1-2|-|12
TGCAGTGCCCCGGGGCTCTCGGGTGGCTCCACCTTC
CSAPGLSGGSTF
>TRBV6-5|many|TRBJ1-2|-|17
TGTGCCAGCAGTCACTCGATTACCCCAGGGCCCACCTATGGCTACACCTTC
CASSHSITPGPTYGYTF
>TRBV2|many|TRBJ1-2|TRBD1|15
TGTGCCAGCAGTGCGGAGAGACAGGGGGAATATGGCTACACCTTC
CASSAERQGEYGYTF
>TRBV28|-|TRBJ2-7|TRBD1|15
TGTGCCAGTCCACACCGGACAGGGGGCTCCTACGAGCAGTACTTC
CASPHRTGGSYEQYF
>TRBV28|many|TRBJ2-7|TRBD2|15
TGTGCCAGCAGTCTTATTACTAGCGGGACCTACGAGCAGTACTTC
CASSLITSGTYEQYF
>TRBV5-1|-|TRBJ2-6|TRBD2|13
TGCGCCAGCAGCCCGGGGGGTGTTAACACTGAAGCTTTC
CASSPGGVNTEAF
>TRBV25-1|-|TRBJ2-6|TRBD2|18
TGTGCCAGCAGTGAATCTCCTATTAGCGGGACTGGGGCCAACGTCCTGACTTTC
CASSESPISGTGANVLTF
>TRBV6-1|many|TRBJ1-6|-|13
TGTGCCAGCAGTGAATACCGGGGATCACCCCTCCACTTT
CASSEYRGSPLHF
>TRBV5-6|-|TRBJ2-3|TRBD2|14
TGTGCCAGCAGCCGAGCGGGGAGGACAGATACGCAGTATTTT
CASSRAGRTDTQYF
>TRBV5-1|few|TRBJ1-1|TRBD1|16
TGCGCCAGCAGCCTGGGACAGGGGGGGGGGAACACTGAAGCTTTCTTT
CASSLGQGGGNTEAFF
>TRBV20-1|many|TRBJ1-6|-|15
TGCAGTGCTAGAGGCAGGACCTCCTATAATTCACCCCTCCACTTT
CSARGRTSYNSPLHF